What follows is one T cell receptor (beta chain) and its context. What it binds is not known. This specimen comes from a study of T cells in tuberculosis. On the study more broadly: IGRA-negative adolescents, IGRA-positive adolescents with latent tuberculosis and adults with active tuberculosis formed this South African cohort. Samples predate treatment or fall within its first 7 days. Points from the study as a whole: Shorter CDR3-alpha in active tuberculosis partly drove smaller distances. GMM-specific TCRs were nearer to active tuberculosis alpha repertoires, suggesting expansion.

V gave up 4 bases and J gave up 3 bases; unmatched junction bases: 7. From germline, CDR1 is MNHNS and CDR2 SASEGT. This CDR3 has 16 residues. Described time point: new active TB diagnosis, blood taken before or within 7 days of starting treatment. Repertoires were generated with immunoSEQ multiplex PCR, while TCRdb's copy carries only in-frame clones and drops some. The sample lists over 30,000 clones, 87% occurring once. This clonotype was sampled from an adult with tuberculosis. J is TRBJ2-1 and V is TRBV6-1; 9 bases match TRBD1. Sequenced material: PBMCs, taken at tuberculosis diagnosis. This CDR3 is CASSAPTGGFYNEQFF. The CDR3 bases are TGTGCCAGCAGTGCCCCAACAGGGGGCTTCTACAATGAGCAGTTCTTC.